The 8 T cell receptor beta chains reported below all come from one sample, sequenced in a study of vaccination effects on CD4 cells after COVID-19. CD4+ T cells specific for antigen were expanded with viral peptide pools by the ViraFEST assay before sequencing. Following an approximately 9-day culture, CD4+ T cells were purified. Two doses of either BNT162b2 or mRNA-1273 were given to each participant. TCRdb's copy holds only in-frame clones and misses some; the assay was immunoSEQ multiplex PCR. The data show around 30,000 clones, 70% to 75% seen once. These receptors are not linked to any known antigen. The sequences come from CD4+ T cells from PBMCs cultured with HCoV-NL63 spike peptides, collected after COVID-19 vaccination. These receptors came from a human donor who received a COVID-19 vaccine.

This chain connects TRBV4-1 to TRBJ1-6, with D tentatively TRBD1 (5 bases). The CDR3 length is 17 residues. Germline values: CDR1 MGHRA, CDR2 YSYEKL. V lost 0 bases and J 7 bases, leaving 16 bases between the germline ends. CDR3 nucleotides: TGCGCCAGCAGCCAAGACCCAAGGGGCGAAGGGAATTCACCCCTCCACTTT. It is translated as CASSQDPRGEGNSPLHF.

The chain links TRBV10-1 to TRBJ2-3; TRBD2 matches 7 bases. Per the germline V gene, CDR1 is WNHNN and CDR2 is SYGVQD (reference sequence). V gave up 0 bases and J gave up 7 bases; unmatched junction bases: 10. The CDR3 has 16 amino acids. The CDR3: CASSESKGTNHYTQYF. CDR3 sequence (DNA): TGCGCCAGCAGTGAGTCGAAGGGGACTAACCACTATACGCAGTATTTT.

The chain couples TRBV4-2 to TRBJ1-1; D not resolved. The CDR3 runs to 15 residues. V was shortened by 0 bases and J by 5 bases, with 13 bases between the two germline ends. Germline V gene data show CDR1 as LGHNA and CDR2 as YNFKEQ. The CDR3 region has the DNA TGTGCCAGCAGCCAAGAGCCCCAGTTCAAAACTGAAGCTTTCTTT. This codes for CASSQEPQFKTEAFF.

The V call is TRBV7-2, the J call TRBJ2-3; D call uncertain. V was clipped by 1 base and J by 3 bases, with 14 bases between them. Germline V gene data show CDR1 as SGHTA and CDR2 as FQGNSA. This CDR3 spans 16 amino acids. The CDR3 DNA is TGTGCCAGCAGCTTAGATCCGGCGTCCCTTACAGATACGCAGTATTTT. It encodes CASSLDPASLTDTQYF.

The chain carries TRBV5-8 and TRBJ1-5; D call uncertain. Trimming cost V 4 bases and J 4 bases, with 9 bases left between them. CDR3 length equals 13 residues. Per the germline V gene, CDR1 is SGHTS and CDR2 is YDEGEE. CDR3 in amino acids: CASSREPNQPQHF. CDR3 bases: TGTGCCAGCAGCCGAGAACCTAATCAGCCCCAGCATTTT. Full variable domain (rest looked up from reference TRBV5-8 and TRBJ1-5): EAGVTQSPTHLIKTRGQQATLRCSPISGHTSVYWYQQALGLGLQFLLWYDEGEERNRGNFPPRFSGRQFPNYSSELNVNALELEDSALYLCASSREPNQPQHFGDGTRLSIL.

The table lists this clone with a count of one. Compared with germline, one end of the junction differs, possibly owing to a read error. The V gene is TRBV6-5, the J gene TRBJ2-7; 10 positions match TRBD1. The CDR3 runs to 12 residues. Germline lookup yields CDR1 MNHEY and CDR2 SVGAGI. For the CDR3, the DNA is TGTGCCAGCAGTCCCTTACCGGGACAGGGGCGCTTC. Translation gives CASSPLPGQGRF.

The V and J genes are TRBV24-1 and TRBJ2-5; 15 positions match TRBD2. The germline V gene encodes CDR1 KGHDR and CDR2 SFDVKD. The CDR3 totals 17 residues. Trimming removed 5 bases from V and 4 bases from J; junction bases left unmatched: 7. In DNA, the CDR3 is TGTGCCACCAGTGCCGGGACTAGCGGGAGGAGCGGAGAGACCCAGTACTTC. It specifies CATSAGTSGRSGETQYF.

The rearrangement links TRBV14 to TRBJ2-7, with 8 bases lining up with TRBD2. J was trimmed by 4 bases and V by 4 bases; bases with no gene match: 9. Per germline, CDR1 SGHDN and CDR2 FVKESK. CDR3 length: 15 residues. The CDR3, as DNA: TGTGCCAGCAGCCGATCCTCTAGCGGGCCTTACGAGCAGTACTTC. It translates to CASSRSSSGPYEQYF.